A single sample is the source of the 15 T cell receptor beta chains below, sequenced in a study of shared clonotypes between healthy human individuals. The repertoire was sequenced with immunoSEQ multiplex PCR; TCRdb's copy has only in-frame clones and lacks some. The sample holds some 360,000 clones; around 70% are singletons and the top ten take roughly 10%. The sample comprised memory CD4+ T cells sorted from blood. The subset here: CD45RA-negative fraction. The receptors were gathered from a man aged 25 to 40 in good health.

About this clone: The same CDR3 arises from other DNA sequences in this sample as well. V and J are TRBV11-3 and TRBJ2-3; D unclear. Trimming cost V 2 bases and J 1 base, with 4 bases left between them. Germline V gene lookup returns CDR1 SGHNT and CDR2 YENEEA. The CDR3 contains 13 residues. CDR3 DNA: TGTGCCAGCAGCTTATCGGGCACAGATACGCAGTATTTT. Translating it yields CASSLSGTDTQYF.

The gene calls are TRBV10-1 and TRBJ1-1; D gene unclear. Germline loops: CDR1 WNHNN, CDR2 SYGVQD (reference sequence). The CDR3 contains 14 residues. Trimming shortened V by 5 bases and J by 1 base, and 11 bases separated the two germline ends. The CDR3 DNA reads TGCGCCAGCAGTCGGACTACAGCGAACACTGAAGCTTTCTTT. Its protein product is CASSRTTANTEAFF.

This clone was seen just once. The rearrangement links TRBV2 to TRBJ2-7; 10 bases agree with TRBD2. With V trimmed by 11 bases and J by 3 bases, 10 bases remained unmatched. This CDR3 has 14 amino acids. In germline, CDR1 is SNHLY, CDR2 FYNNEI. CDR3 sequence reads: CAQHLAGASYEQYF. The CDR3 DNA is TGTGCCCAGCACCTAGCGGGAGCGAGCTACGAGCAGTACTTC.

This clone was detected a few times. This rearrangement joins TRBV29-1 to TRBJ2-5; a weak D match, TRBD1 (6 bases). Trimming left V 1 base short and J 0 bases short, with 12 bases between. This CDR3 contains 15 residues. CDR1 and CDR2 from the germline V gene are SQVTM and ANQGSEA. CDR3 bases: TGCAGCGTTGAAGGTCCGACAGGCGACCAAGAGACCCAGTACTTC. It yields the protein CSVEGPTGDQETQYF. Together with reference TRBV29-1 and TRBJ2-5, the CDR3 gives the full variable domain: SAVISQKPSRDICQRGTSLTIQCQVDSQVTMMFWYRQQPGQSLTLIATANQGSEATYESGFVIDKFPISRPNLTFSTLTVSNMSPEDSSIYLCSVEGPTGDQETQYFGPGTRLLVL.

This chain links TRBV4-3 with TRBJ1-3; D is undetermined. The CDR3 has 14 residues. Per germline, CDR1 LGHNA and CDR2 YSLEER. The V end lost 5 bases, the J end lost 0 bases, and 8 bases lay between the germline ends. Here the CDR3 reads CASSGDLSGNTIYF. DNA of the CDR3: TGCGCCAGCAGCGGGGATCTCTCTGGAAACACCATATATTTT.

This sequence joins TRBV29-1 and TRBJ1-1; 7 positions agree with TRBD1. J was trimmed by 6 bases and V by 4 bases; bases with no gene match: 11. Germline-derived CDR1 and CDR2 are SQVTM and ANQGSEA. The CDR3 sequence is 14 residues long. The CDR3 is CSVGVTGFFSEAFF. Written as DNA, the CDR3 is TGCAGCGTTGGAGTGACAGGGTTTTTTTCTGAAGCTTTCTTT.

This clone was seen just once. The chain uses TRBV27 and TRBJ2-7; D ambiguous. Germline V gene sequence: CDR1 MNHEY, CDR2 SMNVEV (reference sequence). The CDR3 spans 13 residues. Trimming stripped 4 bases from V and 0 bases from J, with 7 bases between. CDR3 sequence: CASSYQPSYEQYF. The CDR3 bases are TGTGCCAGCAGTTACCAGCCCTCCTACGAGCAGTACTTC.

This clone has just one count. This sample includes further DNA sequences coding for the same CDR3. V gene TRBV28 combines with J gene TRBJ1-5; unclear D gene. The ends were cut back, 3 bases at V and 6 bases at J, with 6 bases in the middle. Germline CDR1 and CDR2: MDHEN and SYDVKM. The CDR3 has 12 residues. CDR3 in amino acids: CASSFPGQPQHF. The CDR3 DNA follows: TGTGCCAGCAGTTTCCCCGGTCAGCCCCAGCATTTT.

The chain joins TRBV9 to TRBJ2-7, with a possible D match to TRBD2 (6 bases). CDR1 is SGDLS, CDR2 YYNGEE, per germline. The CDR3 is 14 amino acids. V lost 3 bases, J lost 2 bases, and 12 bases lay in between. The CDR3 DNA sequence: TGTGCCAGCAGCGATGGGCGGGACCCCTACGAGCAGTACTTC. Protein product: CASSDGRDPYEQYF. The whole variable domain, filled in from reference TRBV9 and TRBJ2-7, reads DSGVTQTPKHLITATGQRVTLRCSPRSGDLSVYWYQQSLDQGLQFLIQYYNGEERAKGNILERFSAQQFPDLHSELNLSSLELGDSALYFCASSDGRDPYEQYFGPGTRLTVT.

In its sample, this clone was seen a few times. This chain links TRBV5-1 with TRBJ2-1; TRBD2 matches 10 bases. The V gene's germline CDR1 is SGHRS and CDR2 YFSETQ. The CDR3 spans 15 residues. The junction had 7 bases not matched to a gene; V was cut back by 4 bases and J by 6 bases. CDR3 residues: CASSPTPSGSNEQFF. The CDR3 coding sequence is TGCGCCAGCAGCCCGACGCCTAGCGGGAGCAATGAGCAGTTCTTC.

Regarding this clone: At the DNA level, this CDR3 is encoded by other sequences in the same sample as well. The J gene is TRBJ2-1, the V gene TRBV19; D not certain. The CDR3 runs to 15 residues. The V gene lost 7 bases and the J gene lost 0 bases, with 13 bases spanning the gap. CDR1 and CDR2 (germline): LNHDA, SQIVND (reference sequence). The CDR3, as DNA: TGTGCCAGTACTCCGGACCGAAGCTCCTACAATGAGCAGTTCTTC. This sequence encodes CASTPDRSSYNEQFF.

The V gene is TRBV2, the J gene TRBJ2-1; 8 bases are shared with TRBD2. The trim removed 4 bases at V and 7 bases at J, leaving 9 bases unmatched. Per the germline V gene, CDR1 is SNHLY and CDR2 is FYNNEI. CDR3 length: 15 amino acids. Here the CDR3 DNA reads TGTGCCAGCAGTGTAGGGGCGGGAGGTAGGAATGAGCAGTTCTTC. This translates into CASSVGAGGRNEQFF.

The chain couples TRBV28 to TRBJ1-1; no reliable D call. Germline CDR1 MDHEN, CDR2 SYDVKM. This CDR3 region has 18 residues. The V end lost 2 bases, the J end lost 4 bases, and 23 bases lay between the germline ends. CDR3 residues: CASSLPVNTGLIRTEAFF. Written as DNA, the CDR3 is TGTGCCAGCAGTTTACCGGTAAACACGGGGTTGATTCGCACTGAAGCTTTCTTT.

V gene TRBV5-1 combines with J gene TRBJ2-1, with a tentative D call TRBD2 (6 bases). This CDR3 contains 15 residues. Trimming pared 0 bases from V and 5 bases from J, leaving 12 bases between. Per germline, CDR1 SGHRS and CDR2 YFSETQ. The CDR3 coding sequence is TGCGCCAGCAGCTTGGTTGGAGGGTACGACAATGAGCAGTTCTTC. Translation gives CASSLVGGYDNEQFF.

This clone was detected a few times. The rearrangement uses TRBV10-3 and TRBJ1-2; weak D call: TRBD1 (5 bases). Trimming stripped 3 bases from V and 0 bases from J, with 11 bases between. The CDR3 covers 15 residues. In germline, CDR1 is ENHRY, CDR2 SYGVKD. Here the CDR3 reads CAISDGQGANYGYTF. Written as DNA, the CDR3 is TGTGCCATCAGTGATGGGCAGGGCGCTAACTATGGCTACACCTTC.